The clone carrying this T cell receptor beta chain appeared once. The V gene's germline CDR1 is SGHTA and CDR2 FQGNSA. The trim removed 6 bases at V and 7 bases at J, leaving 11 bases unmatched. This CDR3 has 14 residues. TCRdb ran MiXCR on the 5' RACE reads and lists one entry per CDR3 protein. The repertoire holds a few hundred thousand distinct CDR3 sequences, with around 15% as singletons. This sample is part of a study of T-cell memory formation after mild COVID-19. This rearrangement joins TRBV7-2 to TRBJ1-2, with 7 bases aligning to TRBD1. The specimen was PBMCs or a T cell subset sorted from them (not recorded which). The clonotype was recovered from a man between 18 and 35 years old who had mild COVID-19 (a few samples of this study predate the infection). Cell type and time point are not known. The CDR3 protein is CASSPDRRSGGYTF. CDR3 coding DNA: TGTGCCAGCAGTCCGGACAGGAGAAGTGGTGGCTACACCTTC.